The 26 T cell receptor beta chains given below trace back to one sample, sequenced in a study of blood T cell repertoires in COVID-19. Sequencing used immunoSEQ multiplex PCR; TCRdb keeps in-frame clones, though not all of them. Among about 70,000 clones listed, roughly 90% were seen once. Sequencing was done on a sample of peripheral blood. These receptors were collected from a human donor in a cohort sampled during active COVID-19.

The chain links TRBV6-6 to TRBJ1-3; maybe TRBD1 (5 bases). Per the germline V gene, CDR1 is MNHNY and CDR2 is SVGAGI (reference sequence). With 2 bases removed from V and 0 bases from J, the gap between germline ends came to 5 bases. The CDR3 extends over 14 amino acids. The DNA of the CDR3 is TGTGCCAGCAGTTACGGACACTCTGGAAACACCATATATTTT. This sequence encodes CASSYGHSGNTIYF.

The J gene is TRBJ2-7, the V gene TRBV12-3 or TRBV12-4; D may be TRBD2 (6 bases). V was clipped by 4 bases and J by 3 bases, with 7 bases between them. The length of the CDR3 is 12 residues. CDR3 sequence (DNA): TGTGCCAGCAGTTGGGACTTCTACGAGCAGTACTTC. Amino acid sequence: CASSWDFYEQYF.

The chain is built from TRBV27 and TRBJ2-5, with TRBD1 matching over 8 bases. V lost 3 bases, J lost 4 bases, and 4 bases stayed unmatched. The length of the CDR3 is 14 residues. The germline gives CDR1 MNHEY, CDR2 SMNVEV (reference sequence). In nucleotides, the CDR3 is TGTGCCAGCAGTTTTCAGGGGGCGAGAGAGACCCAGTACTTC. This codes for CASSFQGARETQYF.

This sequence joins TRBV18 and TRBJ2-2, with a weak D call TRBD2 (5 bases). Germline values: CDR1 KGHSH, CDR2 LQKENI. V shed 3 bases and J shed 3 bases, with 8 bases lying between them. The CDR3 length is 14 residues. This CDR3 reads CASSPTGYTGELFF. Written as DNA, the CDR3 is TGTGCCAGCTCACCGACGGGATACACCGGGGAGCTGTTTTTT. The full variable domain, completed using reference TRBV18 and TRBJ2-2, is NAGVMQNPRHLVRRRGQEARLRCSPMKGHSHVYWYRQLPEEGLKFMVYLQKENIIDESGMPKERFSAEFPKEGPSILRIQQVVRGDSAAYFCASSPTGYTGELFFGEGSRLTVL.

This chain links TRBV11-2 with TRBJ2-1, with 9 bases aligning to TRBD1. The CDR3 totals 13 residues. V shed 5 bases, J shed 7 bases, and the junction held 3 bases outside the gene matches. Germline loops: CDR1 SGHAT, CDR2 FQNNGV. This chain's CDR3 is CASSGDRANEQFF. CDR3 sequence (DNA): TGTGCCAGCAGCGGGGACAGGGCGAATGAGCAGTTCTTC. The full variable domain, rest sourced from reference TRBV11-2 and TRBJ2-1, is EAGVAQSPRYKIIEKRQSVAFWCNPISGHATLYWYQQILGQGPKLLIQFQNNGVVDDSQLPKDRFSAERLKGVDSTLKIQPAKLEDSAVYLCASSGDRANEQFFGPGTRLTVL.

The chain carries TRBV19 and TRBJ2-3; D perhaps matches TRBD1 (6 bases). The CDR3 covers 17 residues. Germline CDR1 and CDR2: LNHDA and SQIVND (reference sequence). Trimming cost V 1 base and J 0 bases, with 14 bases left between them. DNA for the CDR3: TGTGCCAGTAGTATAGGGGACATCATGGCGAGCACAGATACGCAGTATTTT. Encoded protein: CASSIGDIMASTDTQYF.

The rearrangement uses TRBV10-3 and TRBJ1-4; D is possibly TRBD1 (5 bases). Trimming took off 1 base at V and 3 bases at J, with 9 bases between the two ends. CDR3 length equals 15 residues. CDR1 and CDR2 from the germline V gene are ENHRY and SYGVKD. The CDR3, as DNA: TGTGCCATCAGTGAGTGGCAGGGCGCTAATGAAAAACTGTTTTTT. Its protein product is CAISEWQGANEKLFF.

A single count supports this clone. The chain uses TRBV5-4 and TRBJ2-2; 8 nucleotides agree with TRBD1. Germline-derived CDR1 and CDR2 are SGHNT and YYREEE (reference sequence). Trimming took 4 bases from V and 4 from J; bases not matched to a gene: 6. This CDR3 region has 15 residues. Here the CDR3 reads CASSLRTGPTGELFF. The CDR3 DNA reads TGTGCCAGCAGCCTTCGGACAGGGCCCACCGGGGAGCTGTTTTTT.

The V call is TRBV5-4, the J call TRBJ1-4, with D hard to call. The germline CDR1 and CDR2 sequences are SGHNT and YYREEE (reference sequence). This CDR3 region has 12 residues. V was pared by 5 bases and J by 5 bases, with 7 bases between. CDR3 in amino acids: CASSSLNEKLFF. The CDR3 nucleotides read TGTGCCAGCAGTTCCCTAAATGAAAAACTGTTTTTT. Using reference TRBV5-4 and TRBJ1-4 for the parts outside the CDR3, the full variable domain is ETGVTQSPTHLIKTRGQQVTLRCSSQSGHNTVSWYQQALGQGPQFIFQYYREEENGRGNFPPRFSGLQFPNYSSELNVNALELDDSALYLCASSSLNEKLFFGSGTQLSVL.

This chain uses TRBV11-3 with TRBJ2-3; 15 bases are shared with TRBD2. Germline assignment: CDR1 SGHNT and CDR2 YENEEA. The CDR3 extends over 16 amino acids. J was trimmed by 4 bases and V by 4 bases; bases with no gene match: 3. The CDR3 DNA reads TGTGCCAGCAGCTCCGGACTAGCGGGAGGGCCAGATACGCAGTATTTT. This encodes CASSSGLAGGPDTQYF.

The V and J genes are TRBV19 and TRBJ2-7; 7 bases match TRBD1. V shed 5 bases and J 0 bases; nucleotides not matched to a gene: 7. This CDR3 region has 15 residues. CDR1 is LNHDA, CDR2 SQIVND, per germline (reference sequence). CDR3 amino acids: CASSPRTGFSYEQYF. CDR3 nucleotide sequence: TGTGCCAGTAGTCCCCGGACAGGATTCTCCTACGAGCAGTACTTC.

This clone was recorded only once. The gene calls are TRBV6-1 and TRBJ1-5; 8 bases map to TRBD1. The CDR3 runs to 16 residues. Germline V lookup: CDR1 MNHNS, CDR2 SASEGT. Unmatched junction bases numbered 6, after V lost 2 bases and J lost 3 bases. In DNA form, the CDR3 reads TGTGCCAGCAGTGAAAATGCAGGGGGCGCCAATCAGCCCCAGCATTTT. Its translation: CASSENAGGANQPQHF.

The rearrangement joins TRBV7-2 to TRBJ2-7, with D possibly TRBD2 on 6 matching bases. Germline V lookup: CDR1 SGHTA, CDR2 FQGNSA. V lost 4 bases and J 6 bases, leaving 16 bases between the germline ends. The CDR3 contains 14 residues. The CDR3 is CASSSLALRGEQYF. CDR3 bases: TGTGCCAGCAGCTCGCTAGCGTTACGGGGCGAGCAGTACTTC.

This clone showed up just a few times. The gene calls are TRBV15 and TRBJ2-5, with TRBD2 identical over 8 bases. The V gene end was trimmed by 3 bases and the J gene end by 5 bases; junction bases not matched to a gene: 8. In germline, CDR1 is LNHNV, CDR2 YYDKDF (reference sequence). The CDR3 runs 15 residues. The CDR3 sequence: CATSRVAGTGETQYF. The CDR3 nucleotides are TGTGCCACCAGCAGGGTAGCGGGAACGGGGGAGACCCAGTACTTC.

This chain connects TRBV6-2 or TRBV6-3 to TRBJ2-5; 8 nucleotides align to TRBD2. V lost 5 bases, J lost 5 bases, and 16 bases stayed unmatched. The CDR3 spans 17 residues. Germline CDR1 MNHEY, CDR2 SVGEGT. This CDR3 is CASSTRGGRVHAETQYF. Written as DNA, the CDR3 is TGTGCCAGCAGTACCCGGGGGGGGCGGGTCCACGCGGAGACCCAGTACTTC.

The chain links TRBV5-4 to TRBJ2-3, with 8 bases matching TRBD2. This CDR3 comprises 15 residues. Unmatched junction bases numbered 11, after V lost 6 bases and J lost 5 bases. Per the germline V gene, CDR1 is SGHNT and CDR2 is YYREEE (reference sequence). CDR3 sequence: CASTKERESIDTQYF. CDR3 DNA sequence: TGTGCCAGCACCAAGGAGCGGGAGTCGATAGATACGCAGTATTTT.

This chain links TRBV4-2 with TRBJ1-2, with D possibly matching TRBD1 (6 bases). The length of the CDR3 is 15 residues. Germline V CDR1 and CDR2: LGHNA, YNFKEQ. V lost 6 bases, J lost 8 bases, and 22 bases lay in between. CDR3 amino acids: CASSHSLQGRRGYTF. CDR3 nucleotide sequence: TGTGCCAGCAGTCACTCGCTCCAGGGGCGCAGAGGCTACACCTTC.

The V call is TRBV6-2 or TRBV6-3, the J call TRBJ1-2; 7 nucleotides align to TRBD1. CDR1 and CDR2 from the germline V gene are MNHEY and SVGEGT. The trim removed 5 bases at V and 4 bases at J, leaving 16 bases unmatched. The CDR3 has 17 residues. CDR3 protein: CASSNPYRTGFLYGYTF. As DNA, the CDR3 is TGTGCCAGCAGTAACCCTTATCGGACAGGTTTCCTCTATGGCTACACCTTC.

The table lists this clone with a count of one. V and J are TRBV3-1 (or the pseudogene TRBV3-2) and TRBJ2-7, with TRBD2 matching over 7 bases. J gave up 5 bases and V 1 base, and 8 bases lay outside the gene matches. Germline loops: CDR1 LGHDT, CDR2 YNNKEL (reference sequence). The CDR3 runs 15 residues. CDR3 sequence: CASSQGASGTHEQYF. CDR3 bases: TGTGCCAGCAGCCAAGGGGCTAGCGGCACGCACGAGCAGTACTTC.

V usage is TRBV28 and J usage is TRBJ2-7; perhaps TRBD1 as D (6 bases). Per the germline V gene, CDR1 is MDHEN and CDR2 is SYDVKM. Trimming took off 1 base at V and 1 base at J, with 11 bases between the two ends. The CDR3 covers 15 residues. CDR3 bases: TGTGCCAGCAGTTTATCAGGGGTCCCATCCTACGAGCAGTACTTC. Protein sequence: CASSLSGVPSYEQYF.

The chain couples TRBV6-1 to TRBJ2-1; D is possibly TRBD1 (6 bases). Trimming removed 3 bases from V and 6 bases from J, with 9 bases in between. CDR1 MNHNS and CDR2 SASEGT come from the germline V gene. The CDR3 consists of 13 residues. The CDR3 nucleotides read TGTGCCAGCAGTGACAACAGGGCCAATGAGCAGTTCTTC. It encodes CASSDNRANEQFF.

The chain uses TRBV19 and TRBJ1-2, with 8 bases fitting TRBD1. Trimming took 6 bases from V and 0 from J; bases not matched to a gene: 9. This CDR3 has 16 residues. Germline CDR1 LNHDA, CDR2 SQIVND (reference sequence). CDR3 sequence reads: CASSRDRSLANYGYTF. The CDR3 region has the DNA TGTGCCAGTAGCAGGGACAGGAGCCTAGCTAACTATGGCTACACCTTC.

This clone was seen once. The V gene is TRBV29-1, the J gene TRBJ1-1; 8 bases fit TRBD1. The CDR3 extends over 13 amino acids. CDR1 is SQVTM and CDR2 is ANQGSEA in the germline V gene. V gave up 8 bases and J gave up 1 base; unmatched junction bases: 6. The CDR3: CSIRTGTNTEAFF. CDR3 DNA: TGCAGCATACGGACAGGGACGAACACTGAAGCTTTCTTT.

V gene TRBV5-1 combines with J gene TRBJ2-7, with 11 bases that match TRBD2. Germline CDR1 and CDR2: SGHRS and YFSETQ. There are 16 residues in the CDR3. J lost 4 bases, V lost 2 bases, and 8 bases had no gene match. DNA of the CDR3: TGCGCCAGCAGCTTCCCCGGGACTAGCGGAGCTTACGAGCAGTACTTC. Its translation is CASSFPGTSGAYEQYF. The full variable domain, with the rest looked up from reference TRBV5-1 and TRBJ2-7, is KAGVTQTPRYLIKTRGQQVTLSCSPISGHRSVSWYQQTPGQGLQFLFEYFSETQRNKGNFPGRFSGRQFSNSRSEMNVSTLELGDSALYLCASSFPGTSGAYEQYFGPGTRLTVT.

The chain links TRBV18 to TRBJ2-7, with 8 positions matching TRBD1. The CDR3 spans 14 residues. Germline CDR1 is KGHSH and CDR2 is LQKENI. V dropped 2 bases and J dropped 5; count of bases not matched to a gene: 5. The CDR3 protein is CASSPRQGAHEQYF. CDR3 DNA: TGTGCCAGCTCACCAAGGCAGGGGGCCCACGAGCAGTACTTC.

The rearrangement joins TRBV30 to TRBJ2-7, with a tentative D call TRBD2 (5 bases). Trimming left V 1 base short and J 1 base short, with 17 bases between. The CDR3 length is 16 residues. Per the germline V gene, CDR1 is GTSNPN and CDR2 is SVGIG (reference sequence). CDR3 sequence: CAWSEEGLPPSYEQYF. CDR3 coding DNA: TGTGCCTGGAGTGAAGAGGGCCTACCCCCTTCCTACGAGCAGTACTTC.